This TCR beta chain is drawn from a study of blood T cell repertoires in COVID-19. Looking at the study overall: The United States, Italy and Spain were the sources of the acute and convalescent COVID-19 samples. Sources were T cells, B-cell-depleted T cells, or PBMCs; the material itself was cDNA or gDNA.

Trimming cost V 2 bases and J 4 bases; bases outside gene matches: 4. The CDR3 contains 16 residues. Germline CDR1 reads MNHEY; CDR2 reads SVGAGI. Per the original data handling: Estimation of nucleated cell counts was performed using reference gene primer amplification. Assay used: immunoSEQ multiplex PCR; TCRdb lists only in-frame clones, some missing. The V and J calls and the clone size are those of that table, but D and trimming were determined from the DNA. The table has about 98,000 clones, 87% seen once. The chain is built from TRBV6-5 and TRBJ2-2; 10 bases map to TRBD1. The clonotype was recovered from a man aged 45 to 65 with active COVID-19. Sequenced sample: peripheral blood. DNA of the CDR3: TGTGCCAGCAGTTACCTAAGGACAGGGGGCACCGGGGAGCTGTTTTTT. Its protein product is CASSYLRTGGTGELFF.